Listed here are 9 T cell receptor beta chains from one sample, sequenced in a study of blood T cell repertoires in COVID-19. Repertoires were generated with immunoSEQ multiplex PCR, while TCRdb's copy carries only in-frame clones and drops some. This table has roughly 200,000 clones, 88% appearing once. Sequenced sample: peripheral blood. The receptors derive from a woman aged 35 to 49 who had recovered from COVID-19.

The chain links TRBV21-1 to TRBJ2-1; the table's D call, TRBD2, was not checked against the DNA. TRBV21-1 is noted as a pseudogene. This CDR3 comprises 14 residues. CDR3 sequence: CASILTTPSNEQFF. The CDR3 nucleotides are TGTGCCAGCATTTTAACTACCCCCTCCAATGAGCAGTTCTTC.

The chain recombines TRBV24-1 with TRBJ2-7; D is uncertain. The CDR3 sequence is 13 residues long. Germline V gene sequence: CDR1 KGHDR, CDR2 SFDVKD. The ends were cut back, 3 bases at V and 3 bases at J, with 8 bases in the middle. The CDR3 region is CATSDNKYYEQYF. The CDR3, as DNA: TGTGCCACCAGTGATAACAAGTACTACGAGCAGTACTTC.

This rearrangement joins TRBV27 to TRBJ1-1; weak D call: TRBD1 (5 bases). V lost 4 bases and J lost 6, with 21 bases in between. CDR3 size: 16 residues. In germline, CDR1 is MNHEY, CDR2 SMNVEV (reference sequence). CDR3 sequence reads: CASSSLSAGEGAEAFF. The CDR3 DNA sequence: TGTGCCAGCAGTTCCCTCTCGGCGGGGGAAGGGGCTGAAGCTTTCTTT.

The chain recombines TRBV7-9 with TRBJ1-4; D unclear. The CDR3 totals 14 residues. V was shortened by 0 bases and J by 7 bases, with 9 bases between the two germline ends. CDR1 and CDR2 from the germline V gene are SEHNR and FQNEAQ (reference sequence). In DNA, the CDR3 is TGTGCCAGCAGCTTAGCGGCCCAGATTGAAAAACTGTTTTTT. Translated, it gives CASSLAAQIEKLFF. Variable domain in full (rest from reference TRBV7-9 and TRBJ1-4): DTGVSQNPRHKITKRGQNVTFRCDPISEHNRLYWYRQTLGQGPEFLTYFQNEAQLEKSRLLSDRFSAERPKGSFSTLEIQRTEQGDSAMYLCASSLAAQIEKLFFGSGTQLSVL.

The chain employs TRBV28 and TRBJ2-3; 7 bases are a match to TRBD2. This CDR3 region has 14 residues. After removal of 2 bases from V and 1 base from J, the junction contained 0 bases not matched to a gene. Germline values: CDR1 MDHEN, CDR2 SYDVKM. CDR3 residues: CASSLAGGTDTQYF. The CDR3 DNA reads TGTGCCAGCAGTTTAGCGGGAGGCACAGATACGCAGTATTTT.

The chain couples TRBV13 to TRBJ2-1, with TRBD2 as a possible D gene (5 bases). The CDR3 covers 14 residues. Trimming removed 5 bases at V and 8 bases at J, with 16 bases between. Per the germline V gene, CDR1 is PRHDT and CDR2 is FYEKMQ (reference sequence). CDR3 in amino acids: CASSLRTGMDEQFF. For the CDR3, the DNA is TGTGCCAGCAGCCTACGTACGGGAATGGATGAGCAGTTCTTC.

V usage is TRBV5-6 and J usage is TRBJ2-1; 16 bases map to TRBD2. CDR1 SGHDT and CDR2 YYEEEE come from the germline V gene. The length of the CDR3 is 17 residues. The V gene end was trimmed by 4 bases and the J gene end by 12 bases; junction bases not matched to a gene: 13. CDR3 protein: CASSTGLAGGRLSGQFF. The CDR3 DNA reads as TGTGCCAGCAGCACGGGACTAGCGGGAGGGAGGCTTTCAGGGCAGTTCTTC.

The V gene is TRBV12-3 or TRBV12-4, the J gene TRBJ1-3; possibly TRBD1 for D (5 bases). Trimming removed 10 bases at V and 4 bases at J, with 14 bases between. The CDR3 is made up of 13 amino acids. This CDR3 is CAIPGTVGNTIYF. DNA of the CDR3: TGTGCCATCCCGGGGACTGTCGGAAACACCATATATTTT.

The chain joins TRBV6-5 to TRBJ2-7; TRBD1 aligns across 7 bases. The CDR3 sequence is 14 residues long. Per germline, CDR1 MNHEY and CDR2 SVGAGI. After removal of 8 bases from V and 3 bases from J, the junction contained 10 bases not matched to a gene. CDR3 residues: CASGPTGSLYEQYF. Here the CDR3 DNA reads TGTGCCAGCGGACCGACAGGGAGTCTCTACGAGCAGTACTTC.